This is a list of T cell receptor beta chains from one sample in a study of naive and memory T cell subsets. TCRdb ran MiXCR on the UMI-ligation and nested PCR reads and lists one entry per CDR3 protein. The top ten hold around 0.097% of the sample, which has about 150,000 distinct CDR3 sequences, about 23% seen once. Sample: naive CD4+ T cells from blood. The receptor set was obtained from a human donor in good health. The CDR3 runs from the conserved cysteine through the conserved F or W. A D gene is named only where the DNA matches it firmly. Clone size, where shown, is once, few, many, or a class for clones that have expanded.

clone_size j_call v_call d_call cdr3_aa cdr3_nt
few TRBJ2-7 TRBV12-3/TRBV12-4 NA CASTNLGVGEQYF TGTGCCAGCACCAACTTGGGGGTCGGCGAGCAGTACTTC
NA TRBJ2-3 TRBV2 NA CASSDQGGRTDTQYF TGTGCCAGCAGTGACCAGGGAGGACGCACAGATACGCAGTATTTT
NA TRBJ1-4 TRBV19 TRBD1 CASSIRQGAFATNEKLFF TGTGCCAGTAGTATCCGACAGGGGGCCTTTGCAACTAATGAAAAACTGTTTTTT
NA TRBJ2-3 TRBV12-3/TRBV12-4 TRBD2 CASKFASGSTDTQYF TGTGCCAGCAAGTTTGCTAGCGGATCCACAGATACGCAGTATTTT
few TRBJ2-5 TRBV7-9 TRBD1 CASSEQGLQETQYF TGTGCCAGCAGCGAACAGGGGCTTCAAGAGACCCAGTACTTC
NA TRBJ2-2 TRBV3-1 NA CASSPWPRANTGELFF TGTGCCAGCAGCCCCTGGCCTAGGGCGAACACCGGGGAGCTGTTTTTT
NA TRBJ2-7 TRBV5-1 TRBD2 CASSLGLANEQYF TGCGCCAGCAGCCTGGGACTAGCTAACGAGCAGTACTTC
NA TRBJ2-1 TRBV20-1 TRBD2 CSAASLAVSGEQFF TGCAGTGCTGCGTCACTAGCGGTCTCGGGTGAGCAGTTCTTC
many TRBJ2-5 TRBV29-1 TRBD2 CSVALAGGRSETQYF TGCAGCGTTGCGCTAGCGGGAGGACGATCCGAGACCCAGTACTTC
few TRBJ2-7 TRBV12-5 TRBD1 CASGFLGQGHEQYF TGTGCTAGTGGTTTCCTCGGACAGGGGCACGAGCAGTACTTC
NA TRBJ2-7 TRBV28 NA CASSSSNRAWEQYF TGTGCCAGCAGTTCTTCTAATAGGGCTTGGGAGCAGTACTTC
NA TRBJ2-5 TRBV29-1 NA CSVEVVREETQYF TGCAGCGTTGAGGTAGTCCGCGAGGAGACCCAGTACTTC
few TRBJ1-2 TRBV12-3/TRBV12-4 NA CASASGRNYGYTF TGTGCCAGCGCGTCGGGGAGAAACTATGGCTACACCTTC
NA TRBJ1-4 TRBV28 NA CASSSGINEKLFF TGTGCCAGCAGTTCAGGGATTAATGAAAAACTGTTTTTT
once TRBJ1-5 TRBV24-1 NA CATSGGRSQPQHF TGTGCCACCAGTGGGGGGAGAAGCCAGCCCCAGCATTTT
NA TRBJ2-1 TRBV3-1 TRBD2 CASSHGDYAAFF TGTGCCAGCAGCCACGGGGACTACGCCGCGTTCTTC
few TRBJ1-3 TRBV9 NA CASSVGNTLSGNTIYF TGTGCCAGCAGCGTAGGGAACACCCTCTCTGGAAACACCATATATTTT
many TRBJ2-3 TRBV7-2 TRBD1 CASSLNRGADTQYF TGTGCCAGCAGTCTTAACAGGGGAGCAGATACGCAGTATTTT
few TRBJ2-4 TRBV11-1 TRBD2 CASSPPDAGGKNIQYF TGTGCCAGCAGCCCGCCTGACGCGGGAGGGAAAAACATTCAGTACTTC
few TRBJ2-3 TRBV30 TRBD2 CAWTSGSTDTQYF TGTGCCTGGACTAGCGGGAGCACAGATACGCAGTATTTT
many TRBJ2-3 TRBV20-1 TRBD1 CSARIPGQRTDTQYF TGCAGTGCGCGGATTCCGGGACAGCGGACAGATACGCAGTATTTT
NA TRBJ2-3 TRBV7-8 TRBD1 CASSPWTGGISDTQYF TGTGCCAGCAGCCCGTGGACAGGGGGAATTTCAGATACGCAGTATTTT
many TRBJ2-4 TRBV6-6 TRBD2 CASSRGTSGRARAKNIQYF TGTGCCAGCAGTCGCGGGACTAGCGGGAGGGCCAGAGCCAAAAACATTCAGTACTTC
many TRBJ1-4 TRBV5-1 NA CASSSPGRSEKLFF TGCGCCAGCAGCTCTCCGGGACGAAGTGAAAAACTGTTTTTT
NA TRBJ2-1 TRBV5-1 NA CASSLTVSSYNEQFF TGCGCCAGCAGCTTGACCGTGAGCTCCTACAATGAGCAGTTCTTC
few TRBJ2-7 TRBV6-5 NA CASSYSTGYEQYF TGTGCCAGCAGTTACTCGACCGGCTACGAGCAGTACTTC
NA TRBJ1-5 TRBV20-1 NA CSARTENYQPQHF TGCAGTGCACGGACAGAAAACTATCAGCCCCAGCATTTT
once TRBJ1-2 TRBV28 NA CASSLPVYYGYTF TGTGCCAGCAGTTTACCTGTATACTATGGCTACACCTTC
NA TRBJ2-3 TRBV4-3 NA CASSQERGGQSTDTQYF TGCGCCAGCAGCCAAGAAAGGGGAGGACAAAGCACAGATACGCAGTATTTT
few TRBJ2-7 TRBV29-1 TRBD1 CSVVETGNEQYF TGCAGCGTTGTGGAGACAGGGAACGAGCAGTACTTC
NA TRBJ2-1 TRBV12-3/TRBV12-4 NA CASSFHEQFF TGTGCCAGCAGTTTCCATGAGCAGTTCTTC
NA TRBJ2-1 TRBV2 NA CASSESSAPWGNRQFF TGTGCCAGCAGTGAGTCTAGCGCCCCTTGGGGGAACAGGCAGTTCTTC
many TRBJ2-1 TRBV29-1 TRBD1 CSVLGQGVNEQFF TGCAGCGTTCTTGGACAGGGAGTCAATGAGCAGTTCTTC
few TRBJ2-6 TRBV5-1 TRBD1 CASSGDRPYSGANVLTF TGCGCCAGCAGCGGGGACAGGCCTTACTCTGGGGCCAACGTCCTGACTTTC
NA TRBJ2-3 TRBV6-1 NA CASSVGGPEDTQYF TGTGCCAGCAGTGTGGGGGGGCCTGAAGATACGCAGTATTTT
many TRBJ2-5 TRBV28 TRBD2 CASSSNLAGGLGETQYF TGTGCCAGCAGTTCCAACCTAGCGGGAGGTTTGGGGGAGACCCAGTACTTC
NA TRBJ2-6 TRBV25-1 TRBD1 CASSVHRGSGANVLTF TGTGCCAGCAGTGTCCACAGGGGGAGCGGGGCCAACGTCCTGACTTTC
NA TRBJ2-7 TRBV7-6 TRBD2 CASSLELAGVEQYF TGTGCCAGCAGCTTAGAACTAGCGGGAGTAGAGCAGTACTTC
NA TRBJ2-1 TRBV7-2 TRBD2 CASSLAGGSNYNEQFF TGTGCCAGCAGCCTAGCGGGGGGTTCCAACTACAATGAGCAGTTCTTC
many TRBJ2-1 TRBV4-2 NA CASSPRIGLYNEQFF TGTGCCAGCAGCCCCCGGATCGGCCTCTACAATGAGCAGTTCTTC
NA TRBJ1-2 TRBV12-3/TRBV12-4 NA CASSLPGTDGYTF TGTGCCAGCAGTTTACCGGGAACAGACGGCTACACCTTC
many TRBJ2-3 TRBV7-6 NA CASSLGGRGTDTQYF TGTGCCAGCAGCTTAGGAGGCCGGGGCACAGATACGCAGTATTTT
few TRBJ1-2 TRBV12-3/TRBV12-4 NA CASSLYGTYANYGYTF TGTGCCAGCAGTTTATATGGGACGTATGCTAACTATGGCTACACCTTC
NA TRBJ2-1 TRBV12-3/TRBV12-4 TRBD2 CASSFPTGGRAGSEQFF TGTGCCAGCAGTTTTCCTACCGGCGGGAGGGCCGGGAGCGAGCAGTTCTTC